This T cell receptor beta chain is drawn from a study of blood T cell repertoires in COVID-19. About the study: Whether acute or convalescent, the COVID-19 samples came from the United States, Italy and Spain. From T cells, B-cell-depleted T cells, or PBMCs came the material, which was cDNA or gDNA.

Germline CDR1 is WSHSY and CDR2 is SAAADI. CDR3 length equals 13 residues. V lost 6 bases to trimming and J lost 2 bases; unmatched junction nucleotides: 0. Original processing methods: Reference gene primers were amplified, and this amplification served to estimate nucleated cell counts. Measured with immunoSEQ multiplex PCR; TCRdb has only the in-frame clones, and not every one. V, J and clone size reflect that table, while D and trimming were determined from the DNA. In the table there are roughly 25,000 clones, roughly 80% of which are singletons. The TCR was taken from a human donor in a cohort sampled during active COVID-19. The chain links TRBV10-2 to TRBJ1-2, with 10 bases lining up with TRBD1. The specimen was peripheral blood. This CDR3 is CASRGQGNYGYTF. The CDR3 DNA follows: TGCGCCAGCAGGGGACAGGGGAACTATGGCTACACCTTC.